The 28 T cell receptor beta chains presented below share a single source sample, sequenced in a study of memory CD4+ T cells and cytomegalovirus serostatus. Profiling relied on immunoSEQ multiplex PCR, and the TCRdb table lists in-frame clones only, not all of them. The sample yields about 60,000 clones, roughly four fifths seen once. Single viable CD3+CD4+CD8-CD45RO+ cells were sorted as the memory CD4+ T cells. The sample was memory CD4+ T cells from blood. The receptors stem from an adult in good health and CMV-seronegative.

The rearrangement links TRBV15 to TRBJ2-3; D not certain. This CDR3 is built from 13 residues. V was clipped by 0 bases and J by 6 bases, with 7 bases between them. The germline V gene has CDR1 LNHNV and CDR2 YYDKDF (reference sequence). The CDR3 DNA follows: TGTGCCACCAGCAGAGAGGGTAGGGATACGCAGTATTTT. It specifies CATSREGRDTQYF.

This chain connects TRBV12-5 to TRBJ2-7; TRBD1 aligns across 10 bases. V lost 1 base to trimming and J lost 5 bases; unmatched junction nucleotides: 5. The germline V gene encodes CDR1 LGHNT and CDR2 FRNRAP. The CDR3 has 15 amino acids. CDR3 in amino acids: CASGLGGQGINEQYF. CDR3 sequence (DNA): TGTGCTAGTGGTTTGGGGGGACAGGGGATCAACGAGCAGTACTTC.

This clone was counted a single time. This chain links TRBV6-6 with TRBJ2-7; 7 bases are a match to TRBD1. J lost 2 bases, V lost 6 bases, and 10 bases had no gene match. The CDR3 is 15 amino acids. Per the germline V gene, CDR1 is MNHNY and CDR2 is SVGAGI (reference sequence). The chain's CDR3 is CASRRGTDLTYEQYF. The CDR3 DNA sequence: TGTGCCAGCAGACGAGGGACAGATTTAACCTACGAGCAGTACTTC.

The CDR3 bases are TGTGCCAGCAGTCTCAACAGGGCCGAGAAGAGGCCCCAGCATTTT. Translation gives CASSLNRAEKRPQHF. The chain combines TRBV25-1 with TRBJ1-5, with D perhaps matching TRBD1 (6 bases). Trimming stripped 5 bases from V and 9 bases from J, with 20 bases between. Germline V gene lookup returns CDR1 MGHDK and CDR2 SYGVNS. The CDR3 length is 15 residues.

The chain employs TRBV7-7 and TRBJ2-5, with D perhaps TRBD1 or TRBD2 (5 bases each). The J call may not be correct, given that the DNA end is closer to TRBJ2-7. The CDR3 contains 13 residues. Per the germline V gene, CDR1 is SSHAT and CDR2 is FNYEAQ (reference sequence). In DNA form, the CDR3 reads TGTGCCAGCAGCCCCGGGACCGAGCACGAGCAGTACTTC. It translates to CASSPGTEHEQYF.

The V gene is TRBV2, the J gene TRBJ2-2, with 11 bases that match TRBD1. The V segment lost 8 bases and the J segment 4 bases; nucleotides outside the gene matches: 18. The CDR3 consists of 19 residues. Germline V gene sequence: CDR1 SNHLY, CDR2 FYNNEI. The CDR3 coding sequence is TGTGCCAGCGGGGGACAGGGGGAACGGGCTAGCGGGTTCACCGGGGAGCTGTTTTTT. Protein: CASGGQGERASGFTGELFF.

The chain employs TRBV28 and TRBJ1-6, with D unresolved. CDR3 length: 13 amino acids. Germline V gene data show CDR1 as MDHEN and CDR2 as SYDVKM. V shed 3 bases and J shed 10 bases, with 10 bases lying between them. For the CDR3, the DNA is TGTGCCAGCAGTTTTGAGGAAAAATCACCCCTCCACTTT. This sequence encodes CASSFEEKSPLHF.

The chain employs TRBV7-2 and TRBJ2-2; D not certain. The CDR3 contains 14 residues. The ends were cut back, 3 bases at V and 7 bases at J, with 12 bases in the middle. Germline-derived CDR1 and CDR2 are SGHTA and FQGNSA. This CDR3 is CASSLNPNVGELFF. CDR3 in DNA: TGTGCCAGCAGCTTGAACCCAAACGTCGGGGAGCTGTTTTTT.

This chain uses TRBV7-2 with TRBJ1-1, with D possibly being TRBD1 (5 bases). V dropped 1 base and J dropped 0 bases, with 9 bases sitting between them. Germline V CDR1 and CDR2: SGHTA, FQGNSA. CDR3 length: 15 residues. The CDR3 region is CASSLDRSMNTEAFF. The CDR3 DNA reads TGTGCCAGCAGCTTAGACAGGTCTATGAACACTGAAGCTTTCTTT.

The rearrangement links TRBV2 to TRBJ2-1, with D unclear. Germline CDR1 SNHLY, CDR2 FYNNEI. V shed 4 bases and J shed 9 bases, with 10 bases lying between them. The CDR3 is 12 amino acids. CDR3 in amino acids: CASSGVTAEQFF. CDR3 DNA sequence: TGTGCCAGCAGTGGTGTCACAGCTGAGCAGTTCTTC. Using reference TRBV2 and TRBJ2-1 for the parts outside the CDR3, the full variable domain is EPEVTQTPSHQVTQMGQEVILRCVPISNHLYFYWYRQILGQKVEFLVSFYNNEISEKSEIFDDQFSVERPDGSNFTLKIRSTKLEDSAMYFCASSGVTAEQFFGPGTRLTVL.

The chain joins TRBV18 to TRBJ2-3; TRBD2 is a possible D gene (6 bases). V lost 3 bases and J 0 bases, leaving 13 bases between the germline ends. CDR3 size: 16 residues. Germline-derived CDR1 and CDR2 are KGHSH and LQKENI. Here the CDR3 DNA reads TGTGCCAGCTCACCGGTGGCTAGCGCTAGCACAGATACGCAGTATTTT. As protein: CASSPVASASTDTQYF.

This clone is medium-sized within its sample. The chain is built from TRBV19 and TRBJ1-5; D not certain. The CDR3 spans 12 residues. CDR1 and CDR2 from the germline V gene are LNHDA and SQIVND (reference sequence). Trimming pared 3 bases from V and 5 bases from J, leaving 5 bases between. CDR3 loop: CASSIHDQPQHF. The DNA of the CDR3 is TGTGCCAGTAGTATTCATGATCAGCCCCAGCATTTT.

The chain uses TRBV7-2 and TRBJ2-5; a possible D gene is TRBD2 (5 bases). Deletions cut 5 bases from V and 10 bases from J, with 17 bases between. There are 13 residues in the CDR3. In germline, CDR1 is SGHTA, CDR2 FQGNSA. The CDR3 here is CASSVGIAGFQYF. CDR3 DNA sequence: TGTGCCAGCAGCGTCGGGATTGCCGGGTTCCAGTACTTC.

V is TRBV6-5 and J is TRBJ1-1; 7 bases align to TRBD1. The CDR3 has 14 residues. J lost 5 bases, V lost 6 bases, and 9 bases had no gene match. Germline CDR1 MNHEY, CDR2 SVGAGI. The CDR3 here is CASRPRGRETEAFF. DNA of the CDR3: TGTGCCAGCAGGCCGAGGGGGCGCGAGACTGAAGCTTTCTTT.

This clone was recorded once. The rearrangement uses TRBV7-2 and TRBJ2-7, with D perhaps matching TRBD1 or TRBD2 (5 bases each). V dropped 2 bases and J dropped 2 bases, with 19 bases sitting between them. This CDR3 has 17 amino acids. CDR1 and CDR2 (germline): SGHTA, FQGNSA. CDR3 protein: CASSLQLPGTVAYEQYF. The CDR3 coding sequence is TGTGCCAGCAGCTTACAACTTCCCGGGACGGTAGCCTACGAGCAGTACTTC.

V gene TRBV5-1 combines with J gene TRBJ1-2; 8 positions agree with TRBD1. V was clipped by 0 bases and J by 4 bases; unmatched bases: 8. This CDR3 spans 16 amino acids. Germline CDR1 reads SGHRS; CDR2 reads YFSETQ. CDR3 in DNA: TGCGCCAGCAGCTTGGGTTCATCAGGGGGCGGCTATGGCTACACCTTC. Translated: CASSLGSSGGGYGYTF. The whole variable domain, remainder taken from reference TRBV5-1 and TRBJ1-2, is KAGVTQTPRYLIKTRGQQVTLSCSPISGHRSVSWYQQTPGQGLQFLFEYFSETQRNKGNFPGRFSGRQFSNSRSEMNVSTLELGDSALYLCASSLGSSGGGYGYTFGSGTRLTVV.

This chain connects TRBV10-3 to TRBJ2-7; a weak D match, TRBD1 (5 bases). The CDR3 extends over 12 amino acids. Germline CDR1 is ENHRY and CDR2 is SYGVKD. Trimming left V 0 bases short and J 7 bases short, with 7 bases between. The CDR3: CAISESYREQYF. The CDR3 DNA sequence: TGTGCCATCAGTGAGTCGTACAGGGAGCAGTACTTC.

The chain is built from TRBV7-2 and TRBJ1-1; a possible D gene is TRBD1 (5 bases). V lost 6 bases and J 6 bases, leaving 17 bases between the germline ends. Germline CDR1 and CDR2: SGHTA and FQGNSA. This CDR3 is built from 14 residues. The DNA of the CDR3 is TGTGCCAGCAGTTCCTCGGGGGTTTCATCTGAAGCTTTCTTT. The encoded protein is CASSSSGVSSEAFF.

Only a few counts were recorded for this clone. V and J are TRBV2 and TRBJ1-5; D ambiguous. The V end was cut by 1 base, the J end by 4 bases, with 5 bases between. The CDR3 covers 13 residues. The germline V gene encodes CDR1 SNHLY and CDR2 FYNNEI. The DNA for the CDR3 is TGTGCCAGCAGTGAAGGCCGGAATCAGCCCCAGCATTTT. Its protein is CASSEGRNQPQHF.

The chain combines TRBV6-6 with TRBJ2-1; D ambiguous. The CDR3 has 11 amino acids. The ends were cut back, 7 bases at V and 9 bases at J, with 10 bases in the middle. Per the germline V gene, CDR1 is MNHNY and CDR2 is SVGAGI (reference sequence). This chain's CDR3 is CASTTPVEQFF. The CDR3 DNA reads TGTGCCAGCACCACCCCGGTTGAGCAGTTCTTC.

This chain links TRBV11-3 with TRBJ1-1, with D maybe TRBD1 (6 bases). The germline V gene encodes CDR1 SGHNT and CDR2 YENEEA. V lost 0 bases, J lost 5 bases, and 10 bases lay in between. The CDR3 length is 14 residues. Written as DNA, the CDR3 is TGTGCCAGCAGCTTAGATTCACAGGGAACTGAAGCTTTCTTT. Its translation: CASSLDSQGTEAFF.

The chain recombines TRBV6-1 with TRBJ1-4; tentatively, D is TRBD1 (6 bases). This CDR3 has 14 amino acids. Looked up from germline, CDR1 is MNHNS and CDR2 is SASEGT. V gave up 3 bases and J gave up 10 bases, with 15 bases separating them. The CDR3 is CASSEMGQSAKLFF. The DNA for the CDR3 is TGTGCCAGCAGTGAGATGGGACAATCAGCAAAACTGTTTTTT.

This chain connects TRBV14 to TRBJ1-2; no reliable D call. Germline-derived CDR1 and CDR2 are SGHDN and FVKESK. CDR3 length: 15 residues. V gave up 0 bases and J gave up 8 bases, with 16 bases separating them. Here the CDR3 reads CASSQDTGWARGYTF. CDR3 nucleotide sequence: TGTGCCAGCAGCCAAGATACGGGCTGGGCTCGGGGCTACACCTTC.

V usage is TRBV5-1 and J usage is TRBJ2-5; a weak D match, TRBD2 (6 bases). The CDR3 runs to 15 residues. The V end lost 3 bases, the J end lost 5 bases, and 17 bases lay between the germline ends. Germline V gives CDR1 SGHRS, CDR2 YFSETQ. CDR3 amino acids: CASSSAGGNVETQYF. The CDR3 DNA is TGCGCCAGCAGCTCGGCGGGCGGGAATGTGGAGACCCAGTACTTC.

This rearrangement joins TRBV5-8 to TRBJ2-3, with D possibly being TRBD1 (7 bases). This CDR3 spans 16 amino acids. V was pared by 4 bases and J by 2 bases, with 17 bases between. Germline V gene sequence: CDR1 SGHTS, CDR2 YDEGEE. CDR3 loop: CASSQGGGQPTDTQYF. In DNA, the CDR3 is TGTGCCAGCAGCCAAGGAGGGGGCCAACCCACAGATACGCAGTATTTT.

The V call is TRBV6-5, the J call TRBJ1-2, with 8 bases that match TRBD1. The V segment lost 0 bases and the J segment 5 bases; nucleotides outside the gene matches: 5. This CDR3 comprises 15 residues. Germline assignment: CDR1 MNHEY and CDR2 SVGAGI. CDR3 in DNA: TGTGCCAGCAGTTACTCTCGGACAGGGATATATGGCTACACCTTC. This translates into CASSYSRTGIYGYTF.

The CDR3: CASSPLARLQETQYF. Written as DNA, the CDR3 is TGTGCCAGCTCACCATTGGCTAGACTTCAAGAGACCCAGTACTTC. The chain uses TRBV18 and TRBJ2-5; D gene unclear. Between the trimmed V and J ends, which lost 2 bases and 2 bases, there was a span of 12 bases. CDR3 length: 15 residues. Germline lookup yields CDR1 KGHSH and CDR2 LQKENI.

The chain joins TRBV9 to TRBJ1-4, with 10 bases aligning to TRBD1. Losses at the gene ends were 3 bases for V and 8 bases for J; bases not matched to a gene: 7. Germline V gene sequence: CDR1 SGDLS, CDR2 YYNGEE. There are 15 residues in the CDR3. CDR3 nucleotides: TGTGCCAGCAGCGCCGGGACAGGGGAGATAGAAAAACTGTTTTTT. Translated, it gives CASSAGTGEIEKLFF.